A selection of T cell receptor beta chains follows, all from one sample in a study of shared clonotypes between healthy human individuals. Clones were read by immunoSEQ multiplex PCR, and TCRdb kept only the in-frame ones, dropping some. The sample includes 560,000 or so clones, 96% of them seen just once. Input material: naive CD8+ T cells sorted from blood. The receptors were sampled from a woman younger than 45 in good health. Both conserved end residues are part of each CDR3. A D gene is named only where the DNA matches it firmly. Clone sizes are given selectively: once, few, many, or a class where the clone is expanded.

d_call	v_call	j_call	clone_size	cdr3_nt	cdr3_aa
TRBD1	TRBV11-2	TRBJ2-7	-	TGTGCCAGCAGCCCGGGGACAGCCTACGAGCAGTACTTC	CASSPGTAYEQYF
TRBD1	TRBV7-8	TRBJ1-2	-	TGTGCCAGCAGAGACAGGGTTGGAGACTATGGCTACACCTTC	CASRDRVGDYGYTF
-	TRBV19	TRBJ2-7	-	TGTGCCAGTAGTATACATCTGGGGCGGCGAGAATACGAGCAGTACTTC	CASSIHLGRREYEQYF
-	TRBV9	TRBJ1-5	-	TGTGCCAGCAGCGGAGGGGCTGCGATCGGTCAGCCCCAGCATTTT	CASSGGAAIGQPQHF
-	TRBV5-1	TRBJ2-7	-	TGCGCCAGCACCGGGACCCACGAGCAGTACTTC	CASTGTHEQYF
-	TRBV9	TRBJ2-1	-	TGTGCCAGCAGCGCCCCGGGGGAGCAGTTCTTC	CASSAPGEQFF
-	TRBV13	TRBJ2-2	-	TGTGCCAGCAGCCTAGGACAGACCGGGGAGCTGTTTTTT	CASSLGQTGELFF
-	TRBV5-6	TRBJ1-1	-	TGTGCCAGCAGCTTGGCTGGAGGGACCGAGAACACTGAAGCTTTCTTT	CASSLAGGTENTEAFF
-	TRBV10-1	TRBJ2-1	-	TGCGCCAGCAGTAAAACGTTGGGAGGATCCTACAATGAGCAGTTCTTC	CASSKTLGGSYNEQFF
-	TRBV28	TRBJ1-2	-	TGTGCCAGCAGTACGTCCCATAGGAATGCCGGCTACACCTTC	CASSTSHRNAGYTF
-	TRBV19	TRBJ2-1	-	TGTGCCAGCGCCTTGACTACCTCCTACAATGAGCAGTTCTTC	CASALTTSYNEQFF
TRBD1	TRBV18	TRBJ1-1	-	TGTGCCAGCTCACCGAGGGACAGGAACACTGAAGCTTTCTTT	CASSPRDRNTEAFF
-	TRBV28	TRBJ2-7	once	TGTGCCAGCATGACCGACTCGGATTTCCGGCAGTACTTC	CASMTDSDFRQYF
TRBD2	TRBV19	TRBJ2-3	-	TGTGCCAGTAGTACGCGGGAGCCAAATACGCAGTATTTT	CASSTREPNTQYF
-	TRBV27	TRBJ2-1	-	TGTGCCAGCAGTTTCCCTGGTGTGGGTACTGAGCAGTTCTTC	CASSFPGVGTEQFF
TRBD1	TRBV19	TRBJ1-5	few	TGTGCCAGTAGTATGGAGGCGTACAGGGGGCGACAGCCCCAGCATTTT	CASSMEAYRGRQPQHF
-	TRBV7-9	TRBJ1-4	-	TGTGCCAGCAGCTTAGGAGGGTACCGGCGATTGGGCAATGAAAAACTGTTTTTT	CASSLGGYRRLGNEKLFF
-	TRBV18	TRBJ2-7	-	TGTGCCAGCTCACCGCCCTTAACTAACGAGCAGTACTTC	CASSPPLTNEQYF
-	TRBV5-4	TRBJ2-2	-	TGTGCCAGCAGCTTAACCGGGACCAACACCGGGGAGCTGTTTTTT	CASSLTGTNTGELFF
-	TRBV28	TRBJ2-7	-	TGTGCCAGCAGTTTTGGTCCCGTCGAGCAGTACTTC	CASSFGPVEQYF
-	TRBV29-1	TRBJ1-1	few	TGCAGCGTTGAAAGCGAACTGAACACTGAAGCTTTCTTT	CSVESELNTEAFF
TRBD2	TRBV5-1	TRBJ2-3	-	TGCGCCAGCAGCACCGGGACTAGCCTCACAGATACGCAGTATTTT	CASSTGTSLTDTQYF
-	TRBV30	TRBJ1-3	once	TGTGCCTGGACCCAAGAAGTCAGGGGACTAGCCAGCTCTGGAAACACCATATATTTT	CAWTQEVRGLASSGNTIYF
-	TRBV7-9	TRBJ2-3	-	TGTGCCAGCAGCTCGGAGGGCAATACAGATACGCAGTATTTT	CASSSEGNTDTQYF
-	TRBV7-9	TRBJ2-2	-	TGTGCCAGCATGCGTCGGACAGCCGCCACCGGGGAGCTGTTTTTT	CASMRRTAATGELFF
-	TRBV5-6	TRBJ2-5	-	TGTGCCAGCAGCGAGTGGGTTCGGGAGGAGACCCAGTACTTC	CASSEWVREETQYF
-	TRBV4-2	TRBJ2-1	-	TGTGCCAGCACCTACAATATGGGCAATGAGCAGTTCTTC	CASTYNMGNEQFF
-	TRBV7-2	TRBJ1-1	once	TGTGCCAGCAGCCCGTTCTCGGTGAGGAACACTGAAGCTTTCTTT	CASSPFSVRNTEAFF
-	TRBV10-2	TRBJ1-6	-	TGCGCCAGCAGTGACGGGGACAATGGTCCCCTCCACTTT	CASSDGDNGPLHF
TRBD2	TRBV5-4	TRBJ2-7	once	TGTGCCAGCAGCTTGCTTTTAGCGGGATTGTCCTACGAGCAGTACTTC	CASSLLLAGLSYEQYF
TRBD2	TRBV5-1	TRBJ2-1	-	TGCGCCAGCAGCGCCCGTGGATCGGGTCAGAGCGGGAGTAGGAGGGACAATGAGCAGTTCTTC	CASSARGSGQSGSRRDNEQFF
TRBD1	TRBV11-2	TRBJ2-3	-	TGTGCCAGCAGCTGGGCCCGACAGGGGATCGGAGATACGCAGTATTTT	CASSWARQGIGDTQYF
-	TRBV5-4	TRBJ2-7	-	TGTGCCAGCAGCTTGGCGGGTGGTCCCTACGAGCAGTACTTC	CASSLAGGPYEQYF
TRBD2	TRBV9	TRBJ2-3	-	TGTGCCAGCAGCGTACCAGCGGGAGGGCTCATAGATACGCAGTATTTT	CASSVPAGGLIDTQYF
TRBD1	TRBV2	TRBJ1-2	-	TGTGCCAGCAGACCTTCGACAGGGACCAACTATGGCTACACCTTC	CASRPSTGTNYGYTF
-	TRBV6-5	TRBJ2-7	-	TGTGCCAGCAGTCCTGGGGTATCCTACGAGCAGTACTTC	CASSPGVSYEQYF